This T cell receptor (beta chain) was observed in a study of T-cell reconstitution after alpha-beta-depleted transplantation in children (dated by TCRdb to the mid-2010s). Background for the entire study: T-cell immune reconstitution after TCRalphabeta/CD19-depleted allogeneic hematopoietic cell transplantation in children was quantitatively tracked in the study by means of TCR repertoire profiling.

This clonotype has only a few counts. Its binding antigen is unknown. No quality values exist for individual bases; no much larger clone is one base distant. The library relied on PCR. Reads for this sample came from an Illumina HiSeq 2500. TCR library preparation used molecular barcoding, with unique molecular identifiers applied to normalize quantification of the TCRbeta repertoire. TCRdb reprocessed the public reads (quality trimming at Q25 with fastp, clone calling with MiXCR) and kept in-frame beta chains. Each CDR3 protein appears once, grouped with its most common genes and DNA. The sample table shows some 530,000 distinct CDR3 sequences, and approximately 12% are seen once. Around 5.8% of the sample belongs to the ten largest clones. The CDR3 runs 12 residues from the cysteine to the phenylalanine. Of all the DNA, just the CDR3 is kept, 36 bases in frame from base 1. Trimming accounts for 7 bases at V and 7 bases at J, while the number of junction bases matched to no gene is 3. CDR1 MNHEY and CDR2 SMNVEV are derived from the germline V gene (reference sequence).

Here the chain combines TRBV27 and TRBJ2-2, with 7 central nucleotides matching TRBD1. This clonotype was obtained from a human donor who donated a stem cell graft to a child with combined immunodeficiency. This specimen was PBMCs from the stem cell graft donor, taken from the stem cell graft. The bases read TGTGCCAGCAAGACAGGGTTCGGGGAGCTGTTTTTT. This is translated as CASKTGFGELFF.